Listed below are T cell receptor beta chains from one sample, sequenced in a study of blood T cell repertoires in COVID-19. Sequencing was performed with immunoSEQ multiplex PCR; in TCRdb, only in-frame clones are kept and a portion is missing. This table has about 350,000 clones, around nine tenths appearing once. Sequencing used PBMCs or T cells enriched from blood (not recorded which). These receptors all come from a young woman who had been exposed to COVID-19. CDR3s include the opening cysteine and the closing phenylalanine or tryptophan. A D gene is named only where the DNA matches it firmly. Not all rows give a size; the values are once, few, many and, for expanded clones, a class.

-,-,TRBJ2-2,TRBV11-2,TGTGCCAGCAGCTTAAGTCTTGGCGGGGCCGGGGAGCTGTTTTTT,CASSLSLGGAGELFF
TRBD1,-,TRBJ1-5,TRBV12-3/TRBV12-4,TGTGCCAGCAGTTGGGACAGCGATCAGCCCCAGCATTTT,CASSWDSDQPQHF
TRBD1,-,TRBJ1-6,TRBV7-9,TGTGCCAGCAGCGGACAGGGGGCGGGTAATTCACCCCTCCACTTT,CASSGQGAGNSPLHF
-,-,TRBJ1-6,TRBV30,TGTGCCTGGAGGGGGACTTCGGATAATTCACCCCTCCACTTT,CAWRGTSDNSPLHF
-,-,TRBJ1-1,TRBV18,TGTGCCAGCTCACGCGGGGGAGAACTCAGGAAGAACACTGAAGCTTTCTTT,CASSRGGELRKNTEAFF
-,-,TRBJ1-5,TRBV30,TGTGCCTGGAGCCCCCTCACCGGGACACCAGATCAGCCCCAGCATTTT,CAWSPLTGTPDQPQHF
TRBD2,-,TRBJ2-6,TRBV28,TGTGCCAGCAGTACCCCGAGGACTAGCGGGAGGGCCGCGGGGGCCAACGTCCTGACTTTC,CASSTPRTSGRAAGANVLTF
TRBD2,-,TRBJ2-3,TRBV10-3,TGTGCCATTCTCGGTGTCCCGGGACTAGCGGGAGCGAGCCCTAGCACAGATACGCAGTATTTT,CAILGVPGLAGASPSTDTQYF
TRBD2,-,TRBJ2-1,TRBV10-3,TGTGCCATCACCCCAGGCCAGCGGGAGGGCTATCGGAACAATGAGCAGTTCTTC,CAITPGQREGYRNNEQFF
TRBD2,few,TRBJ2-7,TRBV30,TGTGCCTGGTCGCCGGGACTAGCGGGAGCGGGTGGGGACGAGCAGTACTTC,CAWSPGLAGAGGDEQYF
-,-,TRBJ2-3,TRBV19,TGTGCCAGTAGTATGATTAGCGGACTGAGCACAGATACGCAGTATTTT,CASSMISGLSTDTQYF
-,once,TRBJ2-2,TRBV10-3,TGTGCCATCCGGACAGAGAACACCGGGGAGCTGTTTTTT,CAIRTENTGELFF
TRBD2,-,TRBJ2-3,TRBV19,TGTGCCAGTAGGGCCTGGGGGGGAACGGATACGCAGTATTTT,CASRAWGGTDTQYF
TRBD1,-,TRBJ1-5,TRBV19,TGTGCCAGTAGCGGGGACAGGGAACAGCCCCAGCATTTT,CASSGDREQPQHF
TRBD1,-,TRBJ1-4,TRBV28,TGTGCCAGCAGTTTATGGGGGAGGACAGGGGGATTCGAAAAACTGTTTTTT,CASSLWGRTGGFEKLFF
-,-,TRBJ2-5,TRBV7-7,TGTGCTAGCAGCTTAGGTGCTGCGGGGAGATACCAAGAGACCCAGTACTTC,CASSLGAAGRYQETQYF
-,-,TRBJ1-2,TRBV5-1,TGCGCCAGCAGCTTGGCTGGGGGGACCTATGGCTACACCTTC,CASSLAGGTYGYTF
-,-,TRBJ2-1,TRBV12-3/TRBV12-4,TGTGCCAGCAGCCTAGTGGGTGAGCAGTTCTTC,CASSLVGEQFF
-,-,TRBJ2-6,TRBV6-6,TGTGCCAGCGGTAGCGGCGACTCTGGGGCCAACGTCCTGACTTTC,CASGSGDSGANVLTF
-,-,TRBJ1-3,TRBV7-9,TGTGCCAGCATGGAGAGCTCTGGAAACACCATATATTTT,CASMESSGNTIYF
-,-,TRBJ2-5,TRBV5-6,TGTGCCAGCAGCCCTTTTGCGGCTGTAAGGGAGACCCAGTACTTC,CASSPFAAVRETQYF
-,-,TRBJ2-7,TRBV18,TGTGCCAGCTCACCCCAGGGGCAGGGAATAGACGAGCAGTACTTC,CASSPQGQGIDEQYF
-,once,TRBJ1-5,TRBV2,TGTGCCAGCAGCGGGGGGCCGGGGCAGCCCCAGCATTTT,CASSGGPGQPQHF
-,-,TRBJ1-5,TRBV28,TGTGCCAGCAGCTTCTCGAGGTCCGGGAGCAATCAGCCCCAGCATTTT,CASSFSRSGSNQPQHF
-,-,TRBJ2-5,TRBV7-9,TGTGCCAGCAGCTTCCCCGAGGGCCGTGGGGAGACCCAGTACTTC,CASSFPEGRGETQYF
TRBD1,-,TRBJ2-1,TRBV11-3,TGTGCCAGCAGGGGACAGGGCTTATATGAGCAGTTCTTC,CASRGQGLYEQFF